The 3 T cell receptor beta chains in this list originate from one sample, sequenced in a study of cytomegalovirus exposure and HLA in healthy donors. PCR was performed using 60 Vbeta and 13 Jbeta primers. Generated by immunoSEQ multiplex PCR, the TCRdb table keeps only in-frame clones and is missing some. The sample carries about 160,000 clones, about 65% recorded once. The sample comprised PBMCs. The receptors derive from a man aged 35-49 years in good health and CMV-seropositive.

This sequence joins TRBV5-6 and TRBJ2-2; maybe TRBD2 (5 bases). Germline loops: CDR1 SGHDT, CDR2 YYEEEE. The CDR3 contains 17 residues. V shed 5 bases and J shed 1 base, with 18 bases lying between them. CDR3 region: CASSGGYRQQNTGELFF. The CDR3 bases are TGTGCCAGCAGTGGAGGTTATCGGCAGCAGAACACCGGGGAGCTGTTTTTT.

The CDR3 region has the DNA TGTGCCAGTACCCGAAGGGGGACTAGCGGGGGGTCTCTAGCCAAAAACATTCAGTACTTC. It translates to CASTRRGTSGGSLAKNIQYF. V usage is TRBV19 and J usage is TRBJ2-4; 15 bases are a match to TRBD2. The germline CDR1 and CDR2 sequences are LNHDA and SQIVND (reference sequence). This CDR3 has 20 amino acids. V shed 7 bases and J 0 bases; nucleotides not matched to a gene: 13.

The sample holds a few counts of this clone. The CDR3 spells CASRTGSQDTEAFF. CDR3 nucleotide sequence: TGTGCCAGCAGGACAGGGTCCCAAGACACTGAAGCTTTCTTT. V is TRBV7-9 and J is TRBJ1-1; 7 positions agree with TRBD1. V lost 6 bases to trimming and J lost 3 bases; unmatched junction nucleotides: 7. Germline assignment: CDR1 SEHNR and CDR2 FQNEAQ (reference sequence). The length of the CDR3 is 14 residues.